This T cell receptor beta chain derives from a study of blood T cell repertoires in COVID-19. Sequenced by immunoSEQ multiplex PCR; TCRdb stores in-frame clones only, minus some. This table holds roughly 35,000 clones, over 90% found once. This receptor was identified in a human donor in a cohort sampled during active COVID-19. Sequencing used peripheral blood.

The CDR3 sequence: CASSYRGSTGELFF. In nucleotides, the CDR3 is TGTGCCAGCAGTTACAGAGGGAGCACCGGGGAGCTGTTTTTT. This chain joins TRBV6-5 and TRBJ2-2; TRBD2 is a possible D gene (5 bases). Germline V CDR1 and CDR2: MNHEY, SVGAGI. This CDR3 is built from 14 residues. V shed 2 bases and J shed 4 bases, with 8 bases lying between them.